Presented here are 5 T cell receptor beta chains from one specimen sequenced in a study of identical twins. TCRdb ran MiXCR on the 5' RACE reads and lists one entry per CDR3 protein. The sample has approximately 500,000 distinct CDR3 sequences, more than 20% seen once; the top ten hold over 2.5%. The same data also contributed to another study, on T cells expressing NK-cell markers.

The material sequenced was CD4+ T cells sorted from blood. The receptors derive from a woman under 30 in good health.

This clonotype came up a few times. This sequence joins TRBV2 and TRBJ2-3; 8 bases match TRBD1. CDR3 length: 13 residues. Germline V gene lookup returns CDR1 SNHLY and CDR2 FYNNEI. Trimming removed 3 bases from V and 5 bases from J; junction bases left unmatched: 1. This CDR3 is CASSDRGRDTQYF. The CDR3 coding sequence is TGTGCCAGCAGTGACAGGGGGCGAGATACGCAGTATTTT.

This chain connects TRBV30 to TRBJ2-1; D is perhaps TRBD1 or TRBD2 (6 bases each). The V gene lost 1 base and the J gene lost 9 bases, with 19 bases spanning the gap. This CDR3 is built from 15 residues. Germline loops: CDR1 GTSNPN, CDR2 SVGIG (reference sequence). For the CDR3, the DNA is TGTGCCTGGAGTGCAGTTGTCCCACAGGGAGGTGAGCAGTTCTTC. This codes for CAWSAVVPQGGEQFF.

The rearrangement joins TRBV20-1 to TRBJ2-7, with 11 nucleotides matching TRBD2. Germline values: CDR1 DFQATT, CDR2 SNEGSKA (reference sequence). The V segment lost 6 bases and the J segment 4 bases; nucleotides outside the gene matches: 8. This CDR3 is built from 14 residues. The CDR3 is CSAYGTSGTYEQYF. The CDR3 nucleotides are TGCAGTGCCTACGGGACTAGCGGAACGTACGAGCAGTACTTC.

This clonotype was seen a handful of times. V and J are TRBV2 and TRBJ2-1; TRBD2 matches at 7 bases. V dropped 4 bases and J dropped 7; count of bases not matched to a gene: 7. Looked up from germline, CDR1 is SNHLY and CDR2 is FYNNEI. The CDR3 runs to 14 residues. CDR3 nucleotide sequence: TGTGCCAGCAGTGGGGGGGGGAATGAGAATGAGCAGTTCTTC. Encoded protein: CASSGGGNENEQFF.

This clonotype appeared a few times. The chain joins TRBV12-3 or TRBV12-4 to TRBJ1-2, with no clear D. V was cut by 2 bases and J by 4 bases, with 8 bases left in between. CDR3 length: 13 amino acids. CDR3 amino acids: CASSLNAFYGYTF. The CDR3 DNA follows: TGTGCCAGCAGTTTAAACGCCTTCTATGGCTACACCTTC.